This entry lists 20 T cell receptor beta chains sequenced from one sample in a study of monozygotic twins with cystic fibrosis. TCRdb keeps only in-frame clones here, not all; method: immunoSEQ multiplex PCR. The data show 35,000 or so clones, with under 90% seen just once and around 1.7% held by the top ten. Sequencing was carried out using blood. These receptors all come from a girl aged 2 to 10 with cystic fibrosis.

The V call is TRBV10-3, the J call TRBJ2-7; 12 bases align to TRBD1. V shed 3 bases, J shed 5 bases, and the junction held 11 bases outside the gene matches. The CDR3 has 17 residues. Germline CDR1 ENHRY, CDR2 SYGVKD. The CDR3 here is CAISERIGGTGGHEQYF. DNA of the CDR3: TGTGCCATCAGTGAAAGGATAGGCGGGACAGGGGGCCACGAGCAGTACTTC.

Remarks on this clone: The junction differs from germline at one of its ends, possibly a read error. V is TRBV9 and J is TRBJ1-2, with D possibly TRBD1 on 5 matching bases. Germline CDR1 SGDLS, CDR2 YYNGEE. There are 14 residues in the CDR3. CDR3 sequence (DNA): TGTGCCAGCGGCAAAGGGTACCGGGACTATGGTTACACCTTC. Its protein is CASGKGYRDYGYTF.

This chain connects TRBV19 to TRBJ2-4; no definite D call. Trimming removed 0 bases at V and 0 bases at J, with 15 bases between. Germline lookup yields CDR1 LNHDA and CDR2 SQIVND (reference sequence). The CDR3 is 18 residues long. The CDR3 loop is CASSIDSLQPLAKNIQYF. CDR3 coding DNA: TGTGCCAGTAGTATAGATTCGTTACAGCCTCTAGCCAAAAACATTCAGTACTTC.

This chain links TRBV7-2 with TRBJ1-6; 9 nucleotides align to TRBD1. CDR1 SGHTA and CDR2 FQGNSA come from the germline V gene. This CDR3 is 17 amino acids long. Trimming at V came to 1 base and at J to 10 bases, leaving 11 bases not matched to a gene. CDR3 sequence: CASSLVGGGQGASPLHF. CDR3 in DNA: TGTGCCAGCAGCTTAGTCGGGGGGGGACAGGGAGCGTCACCCCTCCACTTT.

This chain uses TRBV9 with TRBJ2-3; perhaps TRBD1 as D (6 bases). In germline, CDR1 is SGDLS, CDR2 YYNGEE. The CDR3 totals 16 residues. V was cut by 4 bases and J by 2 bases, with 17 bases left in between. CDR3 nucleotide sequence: TGTGCCAGCAGCTTTCACCGGGACACCTACACAGATACGCAGTATTTT. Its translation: CASSFHRDTYTDTQYF. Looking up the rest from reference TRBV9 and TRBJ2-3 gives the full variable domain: DSGVTQTPKHLITATGQRVTLRCSPRSGDLSVYWYQQSLDQGLQFLIQYYNGEERAKGNILERFSAQQFPDLHSELNLSSLELGDSALYFCASSFHRDTYTDTQYFGPGTRLTVL.

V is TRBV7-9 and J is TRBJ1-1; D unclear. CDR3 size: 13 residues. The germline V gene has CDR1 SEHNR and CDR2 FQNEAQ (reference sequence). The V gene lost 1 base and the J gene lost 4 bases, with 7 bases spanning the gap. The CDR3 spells CASSLEASTEAFF. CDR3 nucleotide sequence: TGTGCCAGCAGCTTAGAGGCTAGCACTGAAGCTTTCTTT.

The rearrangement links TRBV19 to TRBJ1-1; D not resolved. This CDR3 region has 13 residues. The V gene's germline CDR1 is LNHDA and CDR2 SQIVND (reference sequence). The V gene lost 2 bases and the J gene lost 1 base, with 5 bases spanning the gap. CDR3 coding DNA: TGTGCCAGTAGTATAAAGAAGAACACTGAAGCTTTCTTT. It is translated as CASSIKKNTEAFF.

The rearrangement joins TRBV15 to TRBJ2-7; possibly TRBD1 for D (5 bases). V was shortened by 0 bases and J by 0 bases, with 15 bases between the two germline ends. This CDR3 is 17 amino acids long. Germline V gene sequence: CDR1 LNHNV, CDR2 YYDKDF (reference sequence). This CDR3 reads CATSRDLRLDNSYEQYF. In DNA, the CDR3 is TGTGCCACCAGCAGAGATCTCCGCCTGGACAACTCCTACGAGCAGTACTTC.

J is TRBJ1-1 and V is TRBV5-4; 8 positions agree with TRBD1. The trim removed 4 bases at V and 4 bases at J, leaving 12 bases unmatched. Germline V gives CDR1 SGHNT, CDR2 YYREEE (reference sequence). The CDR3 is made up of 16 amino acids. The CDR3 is CASSRRQGLRTTEAFF. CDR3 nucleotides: TGTGCCAGCAGCCGGAGACAGGGGTTGAGGACCACTGAAGCTTTCTTT.

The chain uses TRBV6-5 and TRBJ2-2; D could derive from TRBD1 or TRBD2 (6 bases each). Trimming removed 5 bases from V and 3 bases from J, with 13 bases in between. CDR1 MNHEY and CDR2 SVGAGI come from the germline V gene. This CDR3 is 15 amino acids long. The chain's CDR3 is CASSPRGRYTGELFF. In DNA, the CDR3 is TGTGCCAGCAGTCCACGGGGGCGGTACACCGGGGAGCTGTTTTTT.

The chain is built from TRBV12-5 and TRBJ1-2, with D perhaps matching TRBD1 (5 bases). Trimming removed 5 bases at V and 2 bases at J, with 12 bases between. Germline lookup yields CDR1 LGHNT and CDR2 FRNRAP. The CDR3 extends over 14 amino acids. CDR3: CASGDRPGNYGYTF. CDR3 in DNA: TGTGCTAGTGGTGACAGACCTGGAAACTATGGCTACACCTTC.

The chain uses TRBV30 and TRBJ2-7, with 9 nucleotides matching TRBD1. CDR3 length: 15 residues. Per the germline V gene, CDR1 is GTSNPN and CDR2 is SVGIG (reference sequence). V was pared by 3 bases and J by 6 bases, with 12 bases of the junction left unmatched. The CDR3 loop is CAWRGIGTGRGEQYF. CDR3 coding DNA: TGTGCCTGGAGGGGAATAGGGACAGGGAGGGGCGAGCAGTACTTC.

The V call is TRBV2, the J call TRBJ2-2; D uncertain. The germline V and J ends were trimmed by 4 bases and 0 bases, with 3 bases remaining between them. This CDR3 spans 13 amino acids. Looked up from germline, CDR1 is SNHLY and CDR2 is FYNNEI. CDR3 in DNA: TGTGCCAGCAGTGTACCGAACACCGGGGAGCTGTTTTTT. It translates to CASSVPNTGELFF.

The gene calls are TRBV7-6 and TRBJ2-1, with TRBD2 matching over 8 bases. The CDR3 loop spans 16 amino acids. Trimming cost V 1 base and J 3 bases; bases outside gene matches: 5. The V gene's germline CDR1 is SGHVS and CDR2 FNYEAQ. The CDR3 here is CASSLVAGGSYNEQFF. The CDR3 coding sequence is TGTGCCAGCAGCTTAGTGGCGGGGGGTAGCTACAATGAGCAGTTCTTC.

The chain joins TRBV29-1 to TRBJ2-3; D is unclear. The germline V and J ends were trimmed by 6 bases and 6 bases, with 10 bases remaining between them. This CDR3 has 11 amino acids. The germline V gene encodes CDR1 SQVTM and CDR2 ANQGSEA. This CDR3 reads CSVLIVDTQYF. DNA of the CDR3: TGCAGCGTGCTGATAGTGGATACGCAGTATTTT.

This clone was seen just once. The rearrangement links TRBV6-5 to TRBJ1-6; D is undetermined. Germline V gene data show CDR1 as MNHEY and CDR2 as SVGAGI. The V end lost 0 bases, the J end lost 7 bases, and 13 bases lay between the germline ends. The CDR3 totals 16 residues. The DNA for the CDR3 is TGTGCCAGCAGTTACTCGAATGCTGGCGGCAATTCACCCCTCCACTTT. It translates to CASSYSNAGGNSPLHF.

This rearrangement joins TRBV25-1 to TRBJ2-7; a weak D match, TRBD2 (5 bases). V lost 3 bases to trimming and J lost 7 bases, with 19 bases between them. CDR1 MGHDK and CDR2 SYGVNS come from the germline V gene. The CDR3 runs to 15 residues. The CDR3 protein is CASSEGSGIPREQYF. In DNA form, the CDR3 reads TGTGCCAGCAGTGAGGGGTCGGGGATCCCTAGGGAGCAGTACTTC.

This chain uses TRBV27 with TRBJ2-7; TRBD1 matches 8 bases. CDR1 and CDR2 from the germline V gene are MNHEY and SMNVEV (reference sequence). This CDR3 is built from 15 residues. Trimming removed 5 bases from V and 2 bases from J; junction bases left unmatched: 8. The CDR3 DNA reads TGTGCCAGCAGTGACACGGACAGGGCGGCCTACGAGCAGTACTTC. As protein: CASSDTDRAAYEQYF.

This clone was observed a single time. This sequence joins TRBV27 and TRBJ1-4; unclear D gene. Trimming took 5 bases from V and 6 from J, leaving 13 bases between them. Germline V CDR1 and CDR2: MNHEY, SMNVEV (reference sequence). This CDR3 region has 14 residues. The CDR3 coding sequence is TGTGCCAGCAGTACCGTCGATAGGGATGAAAAACTGTTTTTT. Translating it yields CASSTVDRDEKLFF. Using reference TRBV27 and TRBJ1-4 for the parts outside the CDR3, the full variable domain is EAQVTQNPRYLITVTGKKLTVTCSQNMNHEYMSWYRQDPGLGLRQIYYSMNVEVTDKGDVPEGYKVSRKEKRNFPLILESPSPNQTSLYFCASSTVDRDEKLFFGSGTQLSVL.

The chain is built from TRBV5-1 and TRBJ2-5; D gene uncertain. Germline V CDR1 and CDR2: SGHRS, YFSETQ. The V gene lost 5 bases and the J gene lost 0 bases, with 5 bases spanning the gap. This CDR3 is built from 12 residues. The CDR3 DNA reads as TGCGCCAGCAGACAAAACCAAGAGACCCAGTACTTC. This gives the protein CASRQNQETQYF.